The 23 T cell receptor beta chains in this list originate from one sample, sequenced in a study of shared T cell receptors in the human thymus. Sequencing used immunoSEQ multiplex PCR; TCRdb keeps in-frame clones, though not all of them. The sample has 600,000 or so clones, around 87% seen once. This sample also appeared in a second study, on human thymus T cells.

The specimen was thymocytes. Receptors originate from a boy younger than two with a congenital heart defect.

V and J are TRBV25-1 and TRBJ2-1; 8 bases are shared with TRBD2. Germline V lookup: CDR1 MGHDK, CDR2 SYGVNS. Losses at the gene ends were 0 bases for V and 3 bases for J; bases not matched to a gene: 10. This CDR3 region has 18 residues. CDR3 DNA sequence: TGTGCCAGCAGTGAATATAAGGCGGGCGGGAGGCACTACAATGAGCAGTTCTTC. Protein product: CASSEYKAGGRHYNEQFF.

This sequence joins TRBV29-1 and TRBJ1-4; D may be TRBD1 (6 bases). The CDR3 is made up of 17 amino acids. The germline CDR1 and CDR2 sequences are SQVTM and ANQGSEA. The CDR3 nucleotides are TGCAGGGGGACACGGGCCGGAATTATTGCAACTAATGAAAAACTGTTTTTT. It specifies CRGTRAGIIATNEKLFF.

CDR3 DNA: TGTGCCAGCAGAATACTGGACAGAATTATCTACGAGCAGTACTTC. Translating it yields CASRILDRIIYEQYF. This chain links TRBV2 with TRBJ2-7; maybe TRBD1 (6 bases). Trimming removed 6 bases at V and 3 bases at J, with 18 bases between. This CDR3 contains 15 residues. CDR1 and CDR2 (germline): SNHLY, FYNNEI.

The chain couples TRBV5-6 to TRBJ2-7; weak D call: TRBD2 (6 bases). The germline V gene encodes CDR1 SGHDT and CDR2 YYEEEE. This CDR3 has 13 amino acids. Trimming took off 5 bases at V and 3 bases at J, with 12 bases between the two ends. In DNA form, the CDR3 reads TGTGCCAGCAGTAGTGGACTACACTACGAGCAGTACTTC. As protein: CASSSGLHYEQYF.

V is TRBV30 and J is TRBJ2-7; 13 bases agree with TRBD2. The V and J ends lost 1 base and 3 bases, in that order; junction bases with no gene match: 9. The CDR3 contains 17 residues. CDR1 is GTSNPN and CDR2 is SVGIG in the germline V gene (reference sequence). The CDR3 loop reads CAWSDKPGLAGIYEQYF. The CDR3, as DNA: TGTGCCTGGAGTGACAAGCCGGGACTAGCGGGAATCTACGAGCAGTACTTC.

The rearrangement links TRBV4-3 to TRBJ1-3; D is undetermined. The CDR3 loop spans 17 amino acids. CDR1 and CDR2 from the germline V gene are LGHNA and YSLEER. Trimming pared 0 bases from V and 0 bases from J, leaving 12 bases between. This CDR3 is CASSQDEIQFSGNTIYF. CDR3 nucleotide sequence: TGCGCCAGCAGCCAAGACGAGATACAGTTCTCTGGAAACACCATATATTTT.

V gene TRBV4-3 combines with J gene TRBJ2-1, with a tentative D call TRBD1 (5 bases). Trimming removed 0 bases from V and 3 bases from J, with 6 bases in between. The CDR3 is made up of 14 amino acids. Germline CDR1 and CDR2: LGHNA and YSLEER. The CDR3 DNA is TGCGCCAGCAGCCAAGACAGGGACTACAATGAGCAGTTCTTC. Protein product: CASSQDRDYNEQFF.

This chain connects TRBV2 to TRBJ2-5; TRBD2 matches at 12 bases. The CDR3 loop spans 17 amino acids. Germline-derived CDR1 and CDR2 are SNHLY and FYNNEI. The J segment lost 0 bases and the V segment lost 6 bases, leaving 8 bases of the junction unmatched. The CDR3 DNA reads as TGTGCCAGCAGCAGCAGCTGGACTAGCGGGGACCAAGAGACCCAGTACTTC. Translated, it gives CASSSSWTSGDQETQYF. Looking up the rest from reference TRBV2 and TRBJ2-5 gives the full variable domain: EPEVTQTPSHQVTQMGQEVILRCVPISNHLYFYWYRQILGQKVEFLVSFYNNEISEKSEIFDDQFSVERPDGSNFTLKIRSTKLEDSAMYFCASSSSWTSGDQETQYFGPGTRLLVL.

The chain carries TRBV11-3 and TRBJ2-2, with 10 nucleotides matching TRBD1. The CDR3 length is 15 residues. In germline, CDR1 is SGHNT, CDR2 YENEEA. Unmatched junction bases numbered 2, after V lost 2 bases and J lost 5 bases. This CDR3 is CASSLRTGGTGELFF. The CDR3 region has the DNA TGTGCCAGCAGCTTACGGACAGGGGGAACCGGGGAGCTGTTTTTT.

This clone showed up just once. CDR3 amino acids: CAWGPPGRAPTGELFF. The CDR3 DNA follows: TGTGCCTGGGGTCCCCCCGGGAGGGCCCCCACCGGGGAGCTGTTTTTT. The chain combines TRBV30 with TRBJ2-2; the match to TRBD2 covers 8 bases. Germline lookup yields CDR1 GTSNPN and CDR2 SVGIG (reference sequence). V was pared by 5 bases and J by 4 bases, with 12 bases of the junction left unmatched. The CDR3 has 16 residues.

The genes are TRBV10-3 and TRBJ2-1; 9 bases agree with TRBD2. Unmatched junction bases numbered 6, after V lost 0 bases and J lost 0 bases. The CDR3 is made up of 18 amino acids. CDR1 and CDR2 from the germline V gene are ENHRY and SYGVKD. CDR3 protein: CAISESSSGESSYNEQFF. CDR3 nucleotides: TGTGCCATCAGTGAGTCGTCTAGCGGGGAAAGCTCCTACAATGAGCAGTTCTTC.

V usage is TRBV27 and J usage is TRBJ2-7; 9 nucleotides agree with TRBD1. Germline trimming cut 6 bases from V and 3 bases from J; bases unmatched to any gene: 15. CDR1 and CDR2 (germline): MNHEY, SMNVEV (reference sequence). The CDR3 spans 17 residues. CDR3 sequence: CASRLGTGGASHYEQYF. Written as DNA, the CDR3 is TGTGCCAGCAGACTTGGAACAGGGGGCGCGAGTCACTACGAGCAGTACTTC.

The chain combines TRBV9 with TRBJ2-2, with 13 nucleotides matching TRBD2. Germline values: CDR1 SGDLS, CDR2 YYNGEE. Trimming cost V 3 bases and J 1 base; bases outside gene matches: 9. This CDR3 contains 19 residues. The CDR3 protein is CASSASPGLAGLNTGELFF. In nucleotides, the CDR3 is TGTGCCAGCAGCGCCTCTCCGGGACTAGCGGGATTGAACACCGGGGAGCTGTTTTTT.

This chain uses TRBV6-5 with TRBJ2-7, with D possibly TRBD1 on 5 matching bases. This CDR3 is built from 14 residues. Germline V gene data show CDR1 as MNHEY and CDR2 as SVGAGI. With 6 bases removed from V and 2 bases from J, the gap between germline ends came to 14 bases. The CDR3 nucleotides are TGTGCCAGCAGGGGGTTCGACAGAGCCTACGAGCAGTACTTC. Its protein product is CASRGFDRAYEQYF.

The rearrangement links TRBV29-1 to TRBJ2-7; 10 bases line up with TRBD2. The CDR3 runs to 12 residues. V was clipped by 4 bases and J by 10 bases; unmatched bases: 7. CDR1 SQVTM and CDR2 ANQGSEA come from the germline V gene. For the CDR3, the DNA is TGCAGCGTTGGGGGGCAGCGGGAGGGACAGTACTTC. It yields the protein CSVGGQREGQYF.

This clone was detected once. V gene TRBV4-1 combines with J gene TRBJ2-7; 9 bases align to TRBD1. The CDR3 sequence is 16 residues long. Trimming removed 3 bases from V and 3 bases from J; junction bases left unmatched: 9. The V gene's germline CDR1 is MGHRA and CDR2 YSYEKL. CDR3 sequence: CASSHGRTGVVYEQYF. The CDR3 nucleotides are TGCGCCAGCAGCCACGGAAGGACAGGGGTTGTCTACGAGCAGTACTTC.

The chain is built from TRBV2 and TRBJ1-2; perhaps TRBD1 as D (6 bases). Between the trimmed V and J ends, which lost 4 bases and 9 bases, there was a span of 21 bases. The CDR3 is 15 amino acids. Germline V gene data show CDR1 as SNHLY and CDR2 as FYNNEI. The chain's CDR3 is CASSALVGGLGSYTF. The CDR3 nucleotides read TGTGCCAGCAGTGCTTTGGTAGGGGGTCTTGGGAGCTACACCTTC.

The V gene is TRBV4-3, the J gene TRBJ1-4; TRBD1 might be the D (5 bases). The CDR3 is 16 residues long. CDR1 LGHNA and CDR2 YSLEER come from the germline V gene. Trimming removed 3 bases from V and 4 bases from J, with 15 bases in between. CDR3 amino acids: CASSQEWGGCNEKLFF. The CDR3 nucleotides are TGCGCCAGCAGCCAGGAGTGGGGGGGGTGTAATGAAAAACTGTTTTTT.

This clone was observed a single time. The chain couples TRBV7-2 to TRBJ2-5, with 9 nucleotides matching TRBD2. CDR3 size: 16 residues. From germline, CDR1 is SGHTA and CDR2 FQGNSA. The V gene end was trimmed by 3 bases and the J gene end by 1 base; junction bases not matched to a gene: 6. The CDR3 here is CASSFWAGGPQETQYF. In DNA, the CDR3 is TGTGCCAGCAGCTTTTGGGCGGGGGGGCCCCAAGAGACCCAGTACTTC.

The rearrangement uses TRBV4-3 and TRBJ2-1, with 13 positions matching TRBD2. CDR3 size: 21 residues. Germline V gene sequence: CDR1 LGHNA, CDR2 YSLEER. After removal of 2 bases from V and 4 bases from J, the junction contained 17 bases not matched to a gene. The CDR3 protein is CASSQKCGLTSGRAPYNEQFF. As DNA, the CDR3 is TGCGCCAGCAGCCAAAAATGCGGGCTTACTAGCGGGAGGGCCCCATACAATGAGCAGTTCTTC.

The chain employs TRBV11-2 and TRBJ1-3; the match to TRBD1 covers 8 bases. CDR3 length: 17 amino acids. CDR1 and CDR2 from the germline V gene are SGHAT and FQNNGV. Germline trimming cut 1 base from V and 4 bases from J; bases unmatched to any gene: 9. The CDR3 coding sequence is TGTGCCAGCAGCTTAGCAGGGGGCGCGGATTACGGAAACACCATATATTTT. Protein sequence: CASSLAGGADYGNTIYF.

This sequence joins TRBV4-3 and TRBJ2-7; TRBD1 aligns across 7 bases. CDR3 length: 18 amino acids. Germline loops: CDR1 LGHNA, CDR2 YSLEER. Trimming took 0 bases from V and 2 from J; bases not matched to a gene: 13. The CDR3 nucleotides read TGCGCCAGCAGCCAAGACACTTTTCGACAGGGAGTGCCCTACGAGCAGTACTTC. This gives the protein CASSQDTFRQGVPYEQYF.

The chain employs TRBV7-6 and TRBJ2-3; D is unclear. Between the trimmed V and J ends, which lost 1 base and 7 bases, there was a span of 18 bases. This CDR3 has 16 amino acids. The germline CDR1 and CDR2 sequences are SGHVS and FNYEAQ. CDR3 DNA: TGTGCCAGCAGCTTAGATTTGAGACTCCCCTTCTATACGCAGTATTTT. Translation gives CASSLDLRLPFYTQYF.